The rows below give T cell receptor beta chains drawn from one sample of a study of OX40 agonist ivuxolimab in advanced cancers. Some clones are missing from TCRdb's copy, which holds only in-frame ones; the method was immunoSEQ multiplex PCR. Of about 49,000 clones in the sample, 79% were seen once. This specimen was CD4+ or CD8+ T cells sorted from blood, taken in a trial of the OX40 agonist ivuxolimab. Every receptor here comes from an adult with an advanced solid tumor such as melanoma, head and neck, liver or kidney cancer. Each CDR3 is given with its conserved first and last residue. D genes are given only for firm matches. Clone size is stated in some rows and not others, as once, few, many or a class when expanded.

v_call: TRBV5-4
j_call: TRBJ1-1
clone_size: .
d_call: .
cdr3_aa: CASSWGRSDAEAFF
cdr3_nt: TGTGCCAGCAGCTGGGGGAGGTCTGACGCTGAAGCTTTCTTT

v_call: TRBV15
j_call: TRBJ2-7
clone_size: .
d_call: .
cdr3_aa: CATSRDGAAGGSSYEQYF
cdr3_nt: TGTGCCACCAGCAGAGATGGGGCAGCAGGGGGGTCATCCTACGAGCAGTACTTC

v_call: TRBV5-1
j_call: TRBJ1-1
clone_size: .
d_call: .
cdr3_aa: CASSMDMNTEAFF
cdr3_nt: TGCGCCAGCAGCATGGACATGAACACTGAAGCTTTCTTT

v_call: TRBV28
j_call: TRBJ2-5
clone_size: few
d_call: .
cdr3_aa: CASSEVSETQYF
cdr3_nt: TGTGCCAGCAGCGAGGTATCGGAGACCCAGTACTTC

v_call: TRBV20-1
j_call: TRBJ2-7
clone_size: .
d_call: .
cdr3_aa: CSALKGYEQYF
cdr3_nt: TGCAGTGCTCTCAAAGGGTACGAGCAGTACTTC

v_call: TRBV5-8
j_call: TRBJ2-7
clone_size: .
d_call: .
cdr3_aa: CASSFPGKVYEQYF
cdr3_nt: TGTGCCAGCAGCTTCCCAGGGAAGGTCTACGAGCAGTACTTC

v_call: TRBV28
j_call: TRBJ2-7
clone_size: .
d_call: .
cdr3_aa: CASSTRPHEQYF
cdr3_nt: TGTGCCAGCAGTACTAGACCTCACGAGCAGTACTTC

v_call: TRBV5-5
j_call: TRBJ1-2
clone_size: .
d_call: TRBD1
cdr3_aa: CASSWGQAPNYGYTF
cdr3_nt: TGTGCCAGCAGCTGGGGACAGGCCCCTAACTATGGCTACACCTTC

v_call: TRBV19
j_call: TRBJ1-2
clone_size: .
d_call: .
cdr3_aa: CASTPGGNRGTYGYTF
cdr3_nt: TGTGCCAGTACCCCGGGGGGCAATCGGGGAACCTATGGCTACACCTTC

v_call: TRBV20-1
j_call: TRBJ2-7
clone_size: .
d_call: .
cdr3_aa: CSAGGAEQYF
cdr3_nt: TGCAGTGCGGGGGGGGCCGAGCAGTACTTC

v_call: TRBV18
j_call: TRBJ1-2
clone_size: .
d_call: .
cdr3_aa: CASSPENYGYTF
cdr3_nt: TGTGCCAGCTCACCCGAAAACTATGGCTACACCTTC

v_call: TRBV6-1
j_call: TRBJ2-1
clone_size: .
d_call: .
cdr3_aa: CASSGPSSRISSYNEQFF
cdr3_nt: TGTGCCAGCAGTGGCCCTTCTAGCCGTATCAGTTCCTACAATGAGCAGTTCTTC

v_call: TRBV7-9
j_call: TRBJ1-2
clone_size: .
d_call: .
cdr3_aa: CASSLWGNYGYTF
cdr3_nt: TGTGCCAGCAGCTTATGGGGAAACTATGGCTACACCTTC

v_call: TRBV6-5
j_call: TRBJ1-3
clone_size: .
d_call: .
cdr3_aa: CASSTTGYGNTIYF
cdr3_nt: TGTGCCAGCAGTACTACAGGGTACGGAAACACCATATATTTT

v_call: TRBV30
j_call: TRBJ1-6
clone_size: .
d_call: .
cdr3_aa: CAWRQGGGKYSPLHF
cdr3_nt: TGTGCCTGGCGCCAAGGCGGGGGGAAGTATTCACCCCTCCACTTT

v_call: TRBV28
j_call: TRBJ1-2
clone_size: .
d_call: TRBD1
cdr3_aa: CASSSTGTGKYGYTF
cdr3_nt: TGTGCCAGCAGTTCCACAGGGACAGGAAAATATGGCTACACCTTC

v_call: TRBV5-1
j_call: TRBJ2-7
clone_size: .
d_call: TRBD1
cdr3_aa: CASSPKEGTGGVESYF
cdr3_nt: TGCGCCAGCAGCCCGAAAGAAGGGACAGGGGGCGTGGAGTCGTACTTC

v_call: TRBV4-1
j_call: TRBJ1-2
clone_size: .
d_call: .
cdr3_aa: CASSQGGRGNDGYTF
cdr3_nt: TGCGCCAGCAGCCAAGGGGGCAGGGGAAACGATGGCTACACCTTC

v_call: TRBV7-8
j_call: TRBJ1-1
clone_size: .
d_call: .
cdr3_aa: CASSLRQWDTEAFF
cdr3_nt: TGTGCCAGCAGCTTAAGACAGTGGGACACTGAAGCTTTCTTT

v_call: TRBV7-8
j_call: TRBJ1-1
clone_size: few
d_call: .
cdr3_aa: CASSFQGFTEAFF
cdr3_nt: TGTGCCAGCAGCTTTCAAGGGTTCACTGAAGCTTTCTTT

v_call: TRBV7-8
j_call: TRBJ2-7
clone_size: few
d_call: .
cdr3_aa: CASSLEVRYEQYF
cdr3_nt: TGTGCCAGCAGCTTAGAGGTGCGGTACGAGCAGTACTTC

v_call: TRBV6-6
j_call: TRBJ1-1
clone_size: .
d_call: .
cdr3_aa: CASSYDELNTEAFF
cdr3_nt: TGTGCCAGCAGTTACGACGAATTGAACACTGAAGCTTTCTTT

v_call: TRBV5-8
j_call: TRBJ1-2
clone_size: .
d_call: .
cdr3_aa: CASSLPGYYRGRDEGYTF
cdr3_nt: TGTGCCAGCAGCTTGCCTGGCTACTACCGGGGGCGCGATGAGGGCTACACCTTC

v_call: TRBV23-1
j_call: TRBJ2-5
clone_size: .
d_call: .
cdr3_aa: CASSQSKREETQYF
cdr3_nt: TGCGCCAGCAGTCAATCGAAACGAGAAGAGACCCAGTACTTC

v_call: TRBV27
j_call: TRBJ1-2
clone_size: once
d_call: .
cdr3_aa: CASSLQGRGGYTF
cdr3_nt: TGTGCCAGCAGTTTACAGGGACGGGGTGGCTACACCTTC

v_call: TRBV28
j_call: TRBJ1-2
clone_size: .
d_call: TRBD1
cdr3_aa: CASRPDRGLGGYTF
cdr3_nt: TGTGCCAGCAGGCCGGACAGGGGGTTAGGTGGCTACACCTTC

v_call: TRBV5-1
j_call: TRBJ2-3
clone_size: .
d_call: .
cdr3_aa: CASSLGLPQRDTQYF
cdr3_nt: TGCGCCAGCAGCTTGGGGCTACCTCAGAGGGATACGCAGTATTTT

v_call: TRBV7-2
j_call: TRBJ1-2
clone_size: .
d_call: TRBD1
cdr3_aa: CASSPDRGSYTF
cdr3_nt: TGTGCCAGCAGCCCTGACAGGGGCAGTTACACCTTC

v_call: TRBV5-1
j_call: TRBJ1-3
clone_size: .
d_call: .
cdr3_aa: CASSLIGEGNTIYF
cdr3_nt: TGCGCCAGCAGCTTGATAGGGGAGGGAAACACCATATATTTT

v_call: TRBV11-2
j_call: TRBJ2-1
clone_size: .
d_call: TRBD2
cdr3_aa: CASSLAGGPNYEQFF
cdr3_nt: TGTGCCAGCAGCTTAGCGGGAGGGCCGAACTATGAGCAGTTCTTC

v_call: TRBV6-6
j_call: TRBJ2-4
clone_size: .
d_call: .
cdr3_aa: CASSYEKNIQYF
cdr3_nt: TGTGCCAGCAGTTACGAGAAAAACATTCAGTACTTC

v_call: TRBV6-1
j_call: TRBJ2-2
clone_size: .
d_call: .
cdr3_aa: CASSENRVPGELFF
cdr3_nt: TGTGCCAGCAGTGAAAACAGGGTCCCCGGGGAGCTGTTTTTT

v_call: TRBV10-1
j_call: TRBJ2-2
clone_size: .
d_call: .
cdr3_aa: CASSGSASNTGELFF
cdr3_nt: TGCGCCAGCAGTGGCAGCGCGTCGAACACCGGGGAGCTGTTTTTT

v_call: TRBV2
j_call: TRBJ1-1
clone_size: .
d_call: .
cdr3_aa: CASMTVRGPNTEAFF
cdr3_nt: TGTGCCAGCATGACGGTCCGGGGACCTAACACTGAAGCTTTCTTT

v_call: TRBV6-6
j_call: TRBJ1-1
clone_size: .
d_call: .
cdr3_aa: CASSYSRGADTEAFF
cdr3_nt: TGTGCCAGCAGTTACTCGCGGGGGGCGGACACTGAAGCTTTCTTT

v_call: TRBV27
j_call: TRBJ2-2
clone_size: .
d_call: TRBD2
cdr3_aa: CASSSGTSGSRRTGELFF
cdr3_nt: TGTGCCAGCAGTTCCGGGACTAGCGGGAGTCGGCGCACCGGGGAGCTGTTTTTT

v_call: TRBV19
j_call: TRBJ2-6
clone_size: .
d_call: .
cdr3_aa: CASSLGPAAGANVLTF
cdr3_nt: TGTGCCAGTAGTCTCGGACCCGCTGCGGGGGCCAACGTCCTGACTTTC

v_call: TRBV4-1
j_call: TRBJ1-5
clone_size: .
d_call: .
cdr3_aa: CASSQPWGVQPQHF
cdr3_nt: TGCGCCAGCAGCCAACCGTGGGGCGTTCAGCCCCAGCATTTT

v_call: TRBV2
j_call: TRBJ2-7
clone_size: .
d_call: .
cdr3_aa: CASSEFRETYEQYF
cdr3_nt: TGTGCCAGCAGTGAATTTAGGGAAACCTACGAGCAGTACTTC

v_call: TRBV2
j_call: TRBJ1-2
clone_size: .
d_call: .
cdr3_aa: CASSADRQSDYTF
cdr3_nt: TGTGCCAGCAGTGCTGACCGTCAAAGTGACTACACCTTC

v_call: TRBV28
j_call: TRBJ1-3
clone_size: .
d_call: .
cdr3_aa: CASSHNGAAGNTIYF
cdr3_nt: TGTGCCAGCAGTCACAACGGGGCAGCTGGAAACACCATATATTTT

v_call: TRBV9
j_call: TRBJ2-5
clone_size: few
d_call: .
cdr3_aa: CASTTGGGQETQYF
cdr3_nt: TGTGCCAGCACTACAGGGGGGGGCCAAGAGACCCAGTACTTC

v_call: TRBV7-2
j_call: TRBJ1-1
clone_size: .
d_call: TRBD1
cdr3_aa: CASSSQGAGMNTEAFF
cdr3_nt: TGTGCCAGCAGCTCGCAGGGGGCGGGGATGAACACTGAAGCTTTCTTT

v_call: TRBV5-1
j_call: TRBJ1-4
clone_size: .
d_call: .
cdr3_aa: CASSLGTIVLGTNEKLFF
cdr3_nt: TGCGCCAGCAGCTTGGGGACAATTGTATTAGGAACTAATGAAAAACTGTTTTTT

v_call: TRBV5-1
j_call: TRBJ2-1
clone_size: .
d_call: .
cdr3_aa: CASHGGQVYNEQFF
cdr3_nt: TGCGCCAGCCATGGGGGGCAGGTCTACAATGAGCAGTTCTTC

v_call: TRBV10-2
j_call: TRBJ2-2
clone_size: .
d_call: .
cdr3_aa: CASRQGPNTGELFF
cdr3_nt: TGCGCCAGCCGCCAGGGTCCGAACACCGGGGAGCTGTTTTTT

v_call: TRBV27
j_call: TRBJ2-7
clone_size: .
d_call: TRBD1
cdr3_aa: CASSPRTGGPPYEQYF
cdr3_nt: TGTGCCAGCAGCCCCCGGACAGGGGGGCCCCCCTACGAGCAGTACTTC

v_call: TRBV5-4
j_call: TRBJ2-3
clone_size: .
d_call: .
cdr3_aa: CASSVKDTQYF
cdr3_nt: TGTGCCAGCAGCGTGAAAGATACGCAGTATTTT

v_call: TRBV28
j_call: TRBJ2-3
clone_size: .
d_call: .
cdr3_aa: CASSITYSTDTQYF
cdr3_nt: TGTGCCAGCAGCATAACGTATAGTACAGATACGCAGTATTTT

v_call: TRBV19
j_call: TRBJ2-1
clone_size: .
d_call: .
cdr3_aa: CASSAGTQLYNEQFF
cdr3_nt: TGTGCCAGTAGTGCAGGGACACAACTCTACAATGAGCAGTTCTTC

v_call: TRBV5-1
j_call: TRBJ1-6
clone_size: .
d_call: .
cdr3_aa: CASSLDRVEYNSPLHF
cdr3_nt: TGCGCCAGCAGCTTGGACAGGGTTGAATATAATTCACCCCTCCACTTT

v_call: TRBV7-9
j_call: TRBJ1-4
clone_size: .
d_call: .
cdr3_aa: CASSLDRATNEKLFF
cdr3_nt: TGTGCCAGCAGCTTAGACAGAGCAACTAATGAAAAACTGTTTTTT

v_call: TRBV2
j_call: TRBJ2-1
clone_size: .
d_call: .
cdr3_aa: CASSVWGPYNEQFF
cdr3_nt: TGTGCCAGCAGTGTGTGGGGGCCCTACAATGAGCAGTTCTTC

v_call: TRBV6-1
j_call: TRBJ1-2
clone_size: .
d_call: TRBD1
cdr3_aa: CASSRDRNYGYTF
cdr3_nt: TGTGCCAGCAGCCGGGACAGGAACTATGGCTACACCTTC

v_call: TRBV5-1
j_call: TRBJ1-3
clone_size: .
d_call: .
cdr3_aa: CASSLAGVTNLDGNTIYF
cdr3_nt: TGCGCCAGCAGCTTGGCCGGCGTAACGAACCTCGATGGAAACACCATATATTTT